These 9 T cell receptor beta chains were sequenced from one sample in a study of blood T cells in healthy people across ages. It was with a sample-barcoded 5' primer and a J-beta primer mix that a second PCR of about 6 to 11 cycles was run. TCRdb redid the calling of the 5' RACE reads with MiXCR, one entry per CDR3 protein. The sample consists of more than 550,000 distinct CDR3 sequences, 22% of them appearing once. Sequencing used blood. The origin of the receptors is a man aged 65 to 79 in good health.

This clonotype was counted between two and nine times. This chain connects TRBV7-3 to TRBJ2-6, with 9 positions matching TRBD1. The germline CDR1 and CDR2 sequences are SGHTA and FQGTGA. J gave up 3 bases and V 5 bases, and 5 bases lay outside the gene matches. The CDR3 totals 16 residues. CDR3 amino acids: CASSRTGENGANVLTF. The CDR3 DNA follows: TGTGCCAGCAGCAGGACAGGGGAGAATGGGGCCAACGTCCTGACTTTC.

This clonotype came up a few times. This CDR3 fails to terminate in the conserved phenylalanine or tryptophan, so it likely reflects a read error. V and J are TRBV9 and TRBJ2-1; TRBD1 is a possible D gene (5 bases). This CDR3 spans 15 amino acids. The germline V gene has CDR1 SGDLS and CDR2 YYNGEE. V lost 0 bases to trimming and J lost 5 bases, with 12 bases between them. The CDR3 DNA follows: TGTGCCAGCAGCGTAGTAGGGGTGGGGCACAATGAGCAGTTCCTC. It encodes CASSVVGVGHNEQFL.

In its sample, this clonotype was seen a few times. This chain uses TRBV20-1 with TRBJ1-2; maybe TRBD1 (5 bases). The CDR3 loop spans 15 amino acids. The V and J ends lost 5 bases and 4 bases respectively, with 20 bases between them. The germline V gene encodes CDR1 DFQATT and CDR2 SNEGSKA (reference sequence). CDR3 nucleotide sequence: TGCAGTGCTCCCAGTGGGGCTAGCCAATCCTATGGCTACACCTTC. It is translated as CSAPSGASQSYGYTF.

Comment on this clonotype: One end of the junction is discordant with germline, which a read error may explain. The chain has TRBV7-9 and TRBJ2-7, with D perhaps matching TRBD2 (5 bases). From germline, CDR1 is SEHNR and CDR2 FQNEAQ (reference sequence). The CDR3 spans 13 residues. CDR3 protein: CASGLGSDYEQYF. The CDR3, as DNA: TGTGCCAGCGGCTTAGGGAGTGACTACGAGCAGTACTTC.

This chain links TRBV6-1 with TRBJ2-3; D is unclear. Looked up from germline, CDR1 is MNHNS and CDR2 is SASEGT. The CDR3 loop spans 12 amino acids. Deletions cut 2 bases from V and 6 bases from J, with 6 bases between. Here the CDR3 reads CASSERVDTQYF. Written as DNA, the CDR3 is TGTGCCAGCAGTGAACGCGTCGATACGCAGTATTTT.

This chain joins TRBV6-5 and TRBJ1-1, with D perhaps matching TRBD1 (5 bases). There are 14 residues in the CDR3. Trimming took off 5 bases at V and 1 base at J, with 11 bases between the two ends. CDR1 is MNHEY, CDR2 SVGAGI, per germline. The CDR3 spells CASSGALENTEAFF. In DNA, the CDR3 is TGTGCCAGCAGTGGGGCCCTGGAGAACACTGAAGCTTTCTTT.

The CDR3 sequence: CASSFNTGAGNTIYF. CDR3 nucleotide sequence: TGCGCCAGCAGCTTTAATACAGGGGCGGGAAACACCATATATTTT. This sequence joins TRBV5-1 and TRBJ1-3, with 7 bases identical to TRBD1. This CDR3 is 15 amino acids long. CDR1 is SGHRS, CDR2 YFSETQ, per germline. V dropped 2 bases and J dropped 4; count of bases not matched to a gene: 6. The variable domain in full, completed from reference TRBV5-1 and TRBJ1-3, reads KAGVTQTPRYLIKTRGQQVTLSCSPISGHRSVSWYQQTPGQGLQFLFEYFSETQRNKGNFPGRFSGRQFSNSRSEMNVSTLELGDSALYLCASSFNTGAGNTIYFGEGSWLTVV.

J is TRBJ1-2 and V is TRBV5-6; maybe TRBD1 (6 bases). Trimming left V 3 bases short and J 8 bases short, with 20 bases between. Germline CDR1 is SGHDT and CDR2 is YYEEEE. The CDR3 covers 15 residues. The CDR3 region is CASSYDSGTRSGYTF. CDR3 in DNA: TGTGCCAGCAGCTATGACTCCGGGACACGCAGCGGCTACACCTTC.

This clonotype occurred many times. The CDR3 sequence is CASSPQERSSYNEQFF. The CDR3 DNA reads TGTGCCAGCTCACCACAAGAGCGGAGCTCCTACAATGAGCAGTTCTTC. V and J are TRBV18 and TRBJ2-1; tentatively, D is TRBD2 (5 bases). Trimming stripped 1 base from V and 0 bases from J, with 10 bases between. This CDR3 has 16 residues. Germline V lookup: CDR1 KGHSH, CDR2 LQKENI.